These 17 T cell receptor beta chains came from one sample sequenced in a study of shared clonotypes between healthy human individuals. Some clones are missing from TCRdb's copy, which holds only in-frame ones; the method was immunoSEQ multiplex PCR. The table includes around 2,000,000 clones, approximately 95% detected once. Only CD45RO-negative cells positively selected for CCR7 counted as naive CD8 cells, so terminally differentiated effector memory CD45RA+ cells were excluded. The specimen was naive CD8+ T cells sorted from blood. Every receptor here comes from a man aged 18-30 years in good health.

The sample holds one count of this clone. Other nucleotide sequences from this sample produce the same CDR3. The chain combines TRBV20-1 with TRBJ2-2; the D is unclear. The CDR3 has 11 residues. The germline V gene has CDR1 DFQATT and CDR2 SNEGSKA (reference sequence). The V end was cut by 1 base, the J end by 7 bases, with 4 bases between. The CDR3 DNA reads as TGCAGTGCTAGAGGGGTCGGGGAGCTGTTTTTT. It codes for CSARGVGELFF.

The chain carries TRBV13 and TRBJ1-2; D is perhaps TRBD1 (6 bases). V was cut by 4 bases and J by 8 bases, with 14 bases left in between. This CDR3 region has 13 residues. The germline CDR1 and CDR2 sequences are PRHDT and FYEKMQ (reference sequence). CDR3 in amino acids: CASSSTGSRGYTF. The CDR3 bases are TGTGCCAGCAGCTCTACAGGGTCCAGGGGCTACACCTTC. The whole variable domain, filled in from reference TRBV13 and TRBJ1-2, reads AAGVIQSPRHLIKEKRETATLKCYPIPRHDTVYWYQQGPGQDPQFLISFYEKMQSDKGSIPDRFSAQQFSDYHSELNMSSLELGDSALYFCASSSTGSRGYTFGSGTRLTVV.

The rearrangement links TRBV2 to TRBJ2-5, with TRBD2 as a possible D gene (5 bases). The germline gives CDR1 SNHLY, CDR2 FYNNEI. The CDR3 has 13 amino acids. The V end lost 5 bases, the J end lost 4 bases, and 11 bases lay between the germline ends. CDR3 sequence reads: CASSLEGAETQYF. The CDR3 DNA reads TGTGCCAGCAGTCTTGAGGGTGCAGAGACCCAGTACTTC.

The rearrangement links TRBV7-6 to TRBJ2-3; 7 bases are shared with TRBD2. V shed 3 bases, J shed 2 bases, and the junction held 5 bases outside the gene matches. Germline values: CDR1 SGHVS, CDR2 FNYEAQ. The CDR3 consists of 15 residues. Written as DNA, the CDR3 is TGTGCCAGCAGCTTGGGCGGGAGTCCCACAGATACGCAGTATTTT. Its protein product is CASSLGGSPTDTQYF.

The V gene is TRBV5-4, the J gene TRBJ2-7, with 9 positions matching TRBD2. Germline loops: CDR1 SGHNT, CDR2 YYREEE (reference sequence). V was clipped by 2 bases and J by 2 bases; unmatched bases: 2. The CDR3 extends over 14 amino acids. The CDR3 bases are TGTGCCAGCAGCTTCGCGGGAGGGCCCTACGAGCAGTACTTC. Amino acid sequence: CASSFAGGPYEQYF.

V usage is TRBV23-1 and J usage is TRBJ1-6; maybe TRBD1 (6 bases). TRBV23-1 carries the ORF label, with uncertain function. The CDR3 loop spans 15 amino acids. V shed 2 bases and J shed 7 bases, with 12 bases lying between them. CDR3 in DNA: TGCGCCAGCAGTCAACGCAAGGGGGACAATTCACCCCTCCACTTT. Encoded protein: CASSQRKGDNSPLHF.

The gene calls are TRBV4-3 and TRBJ2-2, with 7 nucleotides matching TRBD1. The V and J ends lost 0 bases and 0 bases, in that order; junction bases with no gene match: 7. This CDR3 has 18 residues. Germline CDR1 is LGHNA and CDR2 is YSLEER. The CDR3 coding sequence is TGCGCCAGCAGCCAAGAAAGGCAGGGGGTTGCGAACACCGGGGAGCTGTTTTTT. Protein sequence: CASSQERQGVANTGELFF.

This sequence joins TRBV7-8 and TRBJ2-3; 12 bases fit TRBD2. Unmatched junction bases numbered 12, after V lost 5 bases and J lost 6 bases. CDR3 size: 17 residues. Germline CDR1 is SGHVS and CDR2 is FQNEAQ. The DNA of the CDR3 is TGTGCCAGCAGCCCACAGACTAGCGGGGGCCCCTGGGATACGCAGTATTTT. Its translation is CASSPQTSGGPWDTQYF.

V gene TRBV13 combines with J gene TRBJ2-3; 7 nucleotides match TRBD1. CDR1 PRHDT and CDR2 FYEKMQ come from the germline V gene (reference sequence). This CDR3 is 16 amino acids long. With V trimmed by 2 bases and J by 0 bases, 5 bases remained unmatched. The CDR3 is CASSLYGTASTDTQYF. In DNA, the CDR3 is TGTGCCAGCAGCTTATATGGGACAGCGAGCACAGATACGCAGTATTTT.

This chain joins TRBV6-5 and TRBJ2-7, with unresolved D. Trimming took 2 bases from V and 4 from J, leaving 15 bases between them. The germline gives CDR1 MNHEY, CDR2 SVGAGI. The CDR3 is 15 amino acids. CDR3 in amino acids: CASSYGPIHQYEQYF. The DNA for the CDR3 is TGTGCCAGCAGTTACGGGCCCATTCACCAATACGAGCAGTACTTC.

The rearrangement links TRBV7-2 to TRBJ2-7; D assignment may be TRBD1 or TRBD2 (6 bases each). CDR1 and CDR2 (germline): SGHTA, FQGNSA. The V gene lost 6 bases and the J gene lost 2 bases, with 8 bases spanning the gap. The CDR3 runs to 12 residues. CDR3 sequence (DNA): TGTGCCAGCAGGGAGGGGGCCTACGAGCAGTACTTC. As protein: CASREGAYEQYF.

The V gene is TRBV4-1, the J gene TRBJ2-1, with no clear D. CDR1 and CDR2 (germline): MGHRA, YSYEKL. The CDR3 runs 16 residues. V was clipped by 1 base and J by 7 bases, with 17 bases between them. CDR3 DNA: TGCGCCAGCAGCCAAGTAAGTGGGATGTATACTAATGAGCAGTTCTTC. It is translated as CASSQVSGMYTNEQFF.

Note on this clone: This CDR3 is also generated by other DNA sequences in the sample. This chain uses TRBV6-6 with TRBJ2-7, with D perhaps matching TRBD2 (5 bases). The CDR3 covers 15 residues. The V gene lost 0 bases and the J gene lost 0 bases, with 9 bases spanning the gap. Germline CDR1 MNHNY, CDR2 SVGAGI (reference sequence). CDR3 sequence: CASSYSTGSSYEQYF. CDR3 bases: TGTGCCAGCAGTTACTCGACGGGGAGCTCCTACGAGCAGTACTTC.

The chain carries TRBV10-3 and TRBJ1-1; D not resolved. There are 12 residues in the CDR3. Germline values: CDR1 ENHRY, CDR2 SYGVKD. The V and J ends lost 3 bases and 0 bases respectively, with 2 bases between them. CDR3 protein: CAISDLNTEAFF. The DNA of the CDR3 is TGTGCCATCAGTGACCTGAACACTGAAGCTTTCTTT.

The CDR3 loop is CASRGRHNEQFF. The CDR3 coding sequence is TGTGCCAGCAGGGGCAGGCACAATGAGCAGTTCTTC. This chain uses TRBV7-9 with TRBJ2-1; D gene ambiguous. Germline V CDR1 and CDR2: SEHNR, FQNEAQ (reference sequence). The ends were cut back, 6 bases at V and 5 bases at J, with 8 bases in the middle. This CDR3 has 12 residues.

This clone was picked up one time. V is TRBV7-9 and J is TRBJ2-7, with D possibly being TRBD2 (5 bases). Looked up from germline, CDR1 is SEHNR and CDR2 is FQNEAQ (reference sequence). V dropped 0 bases and J dropped 2 bases, with 11 bases sitting between them. The CDR3 totals 15 residues. The CDR3 DNA follows: TGTGCCAGCAGCTTAGCGGCAGGAGGTCCCTACGAGCAGTACTTC. Its protein is CASSLAAGGPYEQYF.

The genes are TRBV13 and TRBJ2-7; D gene ambiguous. This CDR3 comprises 13 residues. Germline CDR1 is PRHDT and CDR2 is FYEKMQ (reference sequence). V lost 5 bases, J lost 1 base, and 9 bases lay in between. CDR3 region: CASSGAGSYEQYF. The DNA for the CDR3 is TGTGCCAGCAGCGGCGCCGGGTCCTACGAGCAGTACTTC.